The T cell receptor (beta chain) described here comes from a study of blood T cells in healthy people across ages. Study findings and constraints: Diversity estimated from one million T cells was considered an underestimate. A roughly linear fall in TCR beta diversity per million T cells was seen with increasing age.

For this clonotype: Its antigen is not known.

The second PCR ran about 6 to 11 cycles with a sample-barcoded 5' primer and J-beta primers. Each sample provided no less than 2.5 million CDR3-containing paired-end reads. In TCRdb, the 5' RACE reads were re-called with MiXCR into one record per CDR3 protein. The sample records around 990,000 distinct CDR3 sequences, about two fifths being singletons. Each donor gave approximately 9.1 milliliters of peripheral blood. Trimming left V 5 bases short and J 13 bases short, with 29 bases between. The CDR3 is 16 residues long. Per the germline V gene, CDR1 is SGHVS and CDR2 is FQNEAQ. V and J are TRBV7-8 and TRBJ2-5; tentative D call: TRBD1 (5 bases). The sample comprised blood. The clonotype originates from a man younger than 35 in good health. CDR3 amino acids: CASSQGKGLLDDERYF. The DNA of the CDR3 is TGTGCCAGCAGCCAGGGAAAAGGGTTATTGGACGATGAGCGGTACTTC.